A single sample gave rise to the 30 T cell receptor beta chains below, sequenced in a study of cytomegalovirus exposure and HLA in healthy donors. PCR primers comprised 60 Vbeta and 13 Jbeta primers. Only in-frame clones appear in the TCRdb table, and some are missing; sequencing was by immunoSEQ multiplex PCR. In the table there are 100,000 to 150,000 clones, more than 75% of which are singletons. The material sequenced was PBMCs. The receptors originated from a man aged 40-50 years in good health and CMV-seronegative.

This clone was picked up a small number of times. This sequence joins TRBV6-6 and TRBJ2-3; 7 nucleotides align to TRBD1. Germline trimming cut 4 bases from V and 0 bases from J; bases unmatched to any gene: 7. The germline gives CDR1 MNHNY, CDR2 SVGAGI (reference sequence). The CDR3 is made up of 16 amino acids. The CDR3 DNA reads as TGTGCCAGCAGTTTCCGGACAGGTGGAAGCACAGATACGCAGTATTTT. Protein: CASSFRTGGSTDTQYF.

V usage is TRBV10-3 and J usage is TRBJ2-7; TRBD2 matches 7 bases. J was trimmed by 3 bases and V by 7 bases; bases with no gene match: 3. Germline CDR1 ENHRY, CDR2 SYGVKD. The CDR3 is 12 amino acids. CDR3 DNA sequence: TGTGCCATCAAGGGAGGGAGCTACGAGCAGTACTTC. Its translation: CAIKGGSYEQYF.

The rearrangement uses TRBV4-1 and TRBJ2-7, with D maybe TRBD1 (5 bases). From germline, CDR1 is MGHRA and CDR2 YSYEKL. With 4 bases removed from V and 2 bases from J, the gap between germline ends came to 18 bases. The CDR3 runs 16 residues. The CDR3 reads CASSPKTDSYTYEQYF. The CDR3, as DNA: TGCGCCAGCAGCCCAAAGACAGACTCATATACCTACGAGCAGTACTTC.

The genes are TRBV25-1 and TRBJ1-3; possibly TRBD1 for D (6 bases). The ends were cut back, 8 bases at V and 2 bases at J, with 7 bases in the middle. Germline values: CDR1 MGHDK, CDR2 SYGVNS. This CDR3 contains 12 residues. CDR3 loop: CASGGPGNTIYF. The CDR3, as DNA: TGTGCCAGCGGGGGCCCTGGAAACACCATATATTTT.

The chain recombines TRBV13 with TRBJ2-7; 7 nucleotides agree with TRBD1. This CDR3 region has 15 residues. After removal of 5 bases from V and 3 bases from J, the junction contained 10 bases not matched to a gene. Looked up from germline, CDR1 is PRHDT and CDR2 is FYEKMQ (reference sequence). The DNA of the CDR3 is TGTGCCAGCAGCACAGGGGCCTCATCCCACTACGAGCAGTACTTC. This gives the protein CASSTGASSHYEQYF.

V gene TRBV5-4 combines with J gene TRBJ1-1; 7 bases are a match to TRBD1. Trimming took 3 bases from V and 4 from J; bases not matched to a gene: 3. The CDR3 sequence is 13 residues long. Per germline, CDR1 SGHNT and CDR2 YYREEE (reference sequence). The CDR3 protein is CASSSQGSTEAFF. CDR3 DNA sequence: TGTGCCAGCAGCTCACAGGGGAGCACTGAAGCTTTCTTT.

This rearrangement joins TRBV10-3 to TRBJ2-5, with D perhaps matching TRBD2 (6 bases). CDR1 is ENHRY and CDR2 is SYGVKD in the germline V gene. CDR3 length: 13 residues. V was cut by 5 bases and J by 2 bases, with 9 bases left in between. CDR3 in amino acids: CAISSGVQETQYF. CDR3 sequence (DNA): TGTGCCATCAGTTCGGGGGTACAAGAGACCCAGTACTTC.

This chain connects TRBV7-2 to TRBJ2-7, with 7 nucleotides matching TRBD2. Germline V CDR1 and CDR2: SGHTA, FQGNSA. The CDR3 sequence is 15 residues long. V gave up 3 bases and J gave up 3 bases; unmatched junction bases: 8. The CDR3: CASSFSPGEGYEQYF. In nucleotides, the CDR3 is TGTGCCAGCAGCTTTTCCCCCGGGGAGGGCTACGAGCAGTACTTC.

This sequence joins TRBV4-2 and TRBJ2-1; 10 nucleotides line up with TRBD1. Germline trimming cut 4 bases from V and 6 bases from J; bases unmatched to any gene: 6. Looked up from germline, CDR1 is LGHNA and CDR2 is YNFKEQ. The CDR3 is made up of 15 amino acids. The CDR3 DNA follows: TGTGCCAGCAGCCCCCGGGACAGGGGTGGCAATGAGCAGTTCTTC. Translated, it gives CASSPRDRGGNEQFF.

The chain carries TRBV9 and TRBJ1-5; 11 nucleotides line up with TRBD1. The CDR3 is 15 amino acids. Germline V CDR1 and CDR2: SGDLS, YYNGEE. The ends lost 3 bases at V and 5 bases at J; junction bases unmatched: 4. The CDR3 DNA reads TGTGCCAGCAGCGCAGGGACAGGGGGTCATCAGCCCCAGCATTTT. It yields the protein CASSAGTGGHQPQHF.

The chain links TRBV10-3 to TRBJ2-3, with 10 bases identical to TRBD2. CDR1 and CDR2 from the germline V gene are ENHRY and SYGVKD. This CDR3 contains 18 residues. The V gene end was trimmed by 6 bases and the J gene end by 0 bases; junction bases not matched to a gene: 12. The CDR3 bases are TGTGCCATCAGCACACTAGCGGGGAAATTTTCTAGCACAGATACGCAGTATTTT. It is translated as CAISTLAGKFSSTDTQYF.

This clone was seen once. V and J are TRBV6-1 and TRBJ2-3; 7 positions match TRBD2. Germline V gene lookup returns CDR1 MNHNS and CDR2 SASEGT. V was clipped by 8 bases and J by 2 bases; unmatched bases: 7. This CDR3 is 14 amino acids long. CDR3 residues: CASHHGGSTDTQYF. The CDR3 nucleotides read TGTGCCAGCCACCACGGGGGGTCCACAGATACGCAGTATTTT.

V usage is TRBV11-2 and J usage is TRBJ1-2; 7 bases are shared with TRBD1. The V gene end was trimmed by 0 bases and the J gene end by 2 bases; junction bases not matched to a gene: 3. Per germline, CDR1 SGHAT and CDR2 FQNNGV. CDR3 length: 15 residues. The CDR3 DNA reads TGTGCCAGCAGCTTAGACCCAGGGGGGAACTATGGCTACACCTTC. Translating gives CASSLDPGGNYGYTF.

This clone was counted between two and nine times. This chain joins TRBV5-1 and TRBJ2-7, with 11 bases that match TRBD1. V lost 4 bases and J lost 5; bases outside the gene matches: 5. The CDR3 totals 14 residues. Germline-derived CDR1 and CDR2 are SGHRS and YFSETQ. CDR3 sequence (DNA): TGCGCCAGCAGCACCGGGACAGGGGGAAACGAGCAGTACTTC. Amino acids: CASSTGTGGNEQYF.

The rearrangement links TRBV7-9 to TRBJ2-7, with D tentatively TRBD1 (6 bases). The CDR3 is 16 residues long. V was cut by 5 bases and J by 5 bases, with 22 bases left in between. CDR1 is SEHNR and CDR2 is FQNEAQ in the germline V gene (reference sequence). CDR3: CASSAAGTRPVDEQYF. The CDR3 nucleotides are TGTGCCAGCAGCGCAGCCGGGACACGGCCGGTGGACGAGCAGTACTTC.

The gene calls are TRBV2 and TRBJ1-1; D might be TRBD1 (5 bases). Germline V CDR1 and CDR2: SNHLY, FYNNEI. Trimming took 7 bases from V and 0 from J, leaving 9 bases between them. The length of the CDR3 is 13 residues. The CDR3 bases are TGTGCCAGCAAAGCGGGACTGAACACTGAAGCTTTCTTT. Translating gives CASKAGLNTEAFF.

In regard to this clone: Other nucleotide sequences in the sample specify the same CDR3. This sequence joins TRBV7-9 and TRBJ2-7; 7 nucleotides agree with TRBD2. With 4 bases clipped from V and 1 base from J, the junction kept 4 bases outside the gene matches. The CDR3 sequence is 14 residues long. CDR1 is SEHNR and CDR2 is FQNEAQ in the germline V gene (reference sequence). CDR3 sequence reads: CASSSGGSSYEQYF. The CDR3, as DNA: TGTGCCAGCAGCTCGGGGGGTTCTTCCTACGAGCAGTACTTC.

This clone has only a few counts. This chain uses TRBV13 with TRBJ1-3; D is unclear. Germline V gene lookup returns CDR1 PRHDT and CDR2 FYEKMQ (reference sequence). Trimming left V 7 bases short and J 2 bases short, with 12 bases between. This CDR3 spans 14 amino acids. The CDR3 DNA sequence: TGTGCCAGCACCCACTCGAAACCTGGAAACACCATATATTTT. The encoded protein is CASTHSKPGNTIYF.

The chain joins TRBV6-6 to TRBJ1-1; no definite D call. The CDR3 spans 15 residues. Germline lookup yields CDR1 MNHNY and CDR2 SVGAGI (reference sequence). V was clipped by 2 bases and J by 0 bases, with 10 bases between them. Written as DNA, the CDR3 is TGTGCCAGCAGTTACGAGGGTGTGATGAACACTGAAGCTTTCTTT. Protein product: CASSYEGVMNTEAFF.

The chain is built from TRBV28 and TRBJ1-5; a weak D match, TRBD1 (5 bases). Germline loops: CDR1 MDHEN, CDR2 SYDVKM. This CDR3 is built from 17 residues. Trimming pared 3 bases from V and 2 bases from J, leaving 17 bases between. The CDR3 is CASSFLSGGGGNQPQHF. CDR3 sequence (DNA): TGTGCCAGCAGTTTTTTGAGTGGGGGGGGAGGCAATCAGCCCCAGCATTTT.

The chain is built from TRBV9 and TRBJ1-1; D gene uncertain. Germline V gene sequence: CDR1 SGDLS, CDR2 YYNGEE. The V gene lost 4 bases and the J gene lost 3 bases, with 19 bases spanning the gap. This CDR3 contains 16 residues. CDR3 DNA sequence: TGTGCCAGCAGCCCCTGGGTTGGAGATATGGACACTGAAGCTTTCTTT. Translated, it gives CASSPWVGDMDTEAFF.

The chain uses TRBV20-1 and TRBJ1-2; D is ambiguous. The CDR3 length is 11 residues. Germline-derived CDR1 and CDR2 are DFQATT and SNEGSKA (reference sequence). Deletions cut 2 bases from V and 8 bases from J, with 9 bases between. The CDR3 nucleotides are TGCAGTGCTAGATCCCCGGGGGGCTACACCTTC. This encodes CSARSPGGYTF.

The chain carries TRBV10-3 and TRBJ2-7; a possible D gene is TRBD2 (6 bases). Germline values: CDR1 ENHRY, CDR2 SYGVKD. The CDR3 has 15 amino acids. V lost 5 bases, J lost 5 bases, and 19 bases lay in between. The DNA for the CDR3 is TGTGCCATCAGTTCCCCGGGGGTCCTTCCGGACGAGCAGTACTTC. As protein: CAISSPGVLPDEQYF.

This clone has just one count. The V and J genes are TRBV19 and TRBJ2-2, with D uncertain. The CDR3 totals 15 residues. Germline lookup yields CDR1 LNHDA and CDR2 SQIVND (reference sequence). Deletions cut 4 bases from V and 2 bases from J, with 11 bases between. The CDR3 loop is CASSRSTLNTGELFF. CDR3 bases: TGTGCCAGTAGTAGGTCTACGTTAAACACCGGGGAGCTGTTTTTT.

Concerning this clone: One end of the junction does not line up with germline, which may come from a read error. This chain uses TRBV9 with TRBJ1-4; no clear D gene. The germline gives CDR1 SGDLS, CDR2 YYNGEE. The length of the CDR3 is 13 residues. CDR3 residues: CASSKRKGPSRDF. The CDR3 DNA sequence: TGTGCCAGCAGCAAACGTAAAGGGCCCTCACGGGATTTT. The variable domain in full, completed from reference TRBV9 and TRBJ1-4, reads DSGVTQTPKHLITATGQRVTLRCSPRSGDLSVYWYQQSLDQGLQFLIQYYNGEERAKGNILERFSAQQFPDLHSELNLSSLELGDSALYFCASSKRKGPSRDFGSGTQLSVL.

The CDR3 nucleotides are TGTGCCAGCAGCTCCAACAGGCCTAGCTCCTACAATGAGCAGTTCTTC. This translates into CASSSNRPSSYNEQFF. The chain has TRBV7-8 and TRBJ2-1; a possible D gene is TRBD1 (5 bases). The germline CDR1 and CDR2 sequences are SGHVS and FQNEAQ. V was pared by 4 bases and J by 0 bases, with 13 bases between. CDR3 length: 16 amino acids.

The J gene is TRBJ2-7, the V gene TRBV5-4; TRBD1 aligns across 7 bases. Trimming cost V 3 bases and J 7 bases; bases outside gene matches: 13. The CDR3 has 15 amino acids. The V gene's germline CDR1 is SGHNT and CDR2 YYREEE (reference sequence). The CDR3, as DNA: TGTGCCAGCAGCTCCCGGGACAGCGCCTTTGGAGAGCAGTACTTC. Translated, it gives CASSSRDSAFGEQYF.

This clone turned up a few times. The CDR3: CASSSPGQKNTEAFF. The CDR3, as DNA: TGTGCCAGCAGTTCCCCGGGACAGAAGAACACTGAAGCTTTCTTT. The V call is TRBV6-5, the J call TRBJ1-1; TRBD1 aligns across 7 bases. The CDR3 extends over 15 amino acids. Germline CDR1 reads MNHEY; CDR2 reads SVGAGI. J was trimmed by 1 base and V by 4 bases; bases with no gene match: 6.

This clone has a single count. The genes are TRBV5-1 and TRBJ2-5; 9 bases align to TRBD1. Germline trimming cut 1 base from V and 2 bases from J; bases unmatched to any gene: 3. The CDR3 consists of 15 residues. Per the germline V gene, CDR1 is SGHRS and CDR2 is YFSETQ. The CDR3 is CASSLMGTGQETQYF. The CDR3 DNA is TGCGCCAGCAGCTTGATGGGGACAGGGCAAGAGACCCAGTACTTC. Looking up the rest from reference TRBV5-1 and TRBJ2-5 gives the full variable domain: KAGVTQTPRYLIKTRGQQVTLSCSPISGHRSVSWYQQTPGQGLQFLFEYFSETQRNKGNFPGRFSGRQFSNSRSEMNVSTLELGDSALYLCASSLMGTGQETQYFGPGTRLLVL.

The chain joins TRBV7-2 to TRBJ1-2; tentative D call: TRBD1 (6 bases). Germline-derived CDR1 and CDR2 are SGHTA and FQGNSA. The ends were cut back, 1 base at V and 6 bases at J, with 9 bases in the middle. This CDR3 is built from 13 residues. The CDR3 coding sequence is TGTGCCAGCAGCTTAGTGTCAGGGGATGGCTACACCTTC. This encodes CASSLVSGDGYTF.